This is a list of T cell receptor beta chains from one sample in a study of cytomegalovirus exposure and HLA in healthy donors. The assay was immunoSEQ multiplex PCR, and TCRdb's table has in-frame clones only and misses some. The table lists roughly 52,000 clones, roughly 93% of them singletons. The source material was PBMCs. The source is a woman aged 18 to 35 in good health and CMV-seropositive. Both conserved end residues are part of each CDR3. Fields, in order: J gene, V gene, D gene, clone size, CDR3 DNA, CDR3 protein. D genes are given only for firm matches. Size is omitted from some rows. Given values are once, few, many or a class for expanded clones.

j_gene: TRBJ2-7; v_gene: TRBV5-4; d_gene: TRBD2; abundance: .; CDR3nt: TGTGCCAGCAGCTCCGGCGGGAGTGGCAGGGCCTACGAGCAGTACTTC; CDR3aa: CASSSGGSGRAYEQYF
j_gene: TRBJ2-2; v_gene: TRBV5-1; d_gene: .; abundance: .; CDR3nt: TGCGCCAGCAGCACCGGACTGAGTGTAAACACCGGGGAGCTGTTTTTT; CDR3aa: CASSTGLSVNTGELFF
j_gene: TRBJ2-1; v_gene: TRBV10-2; d_gene: TRBD2; abundance: .; CDR3nt: TGCGCCAGCAGCCTAGCGGGGGGCCAACATGAGCAGTTCTTC; CDR3aa: CASSLAGGQHEQFF
j_gene: TRBJ2-7; v_gene: TRBV2; d_gene: TRBD2; abundance: .; CDR3nt: TGTGCCAGCAGTTCACTTGGGACTAGCGGGGTCCGTACCTACGAGCAGTACTTC; CDR3aa: CASSSLGTSGVRTYEQYF
j_gene: TRBJ2-7; v_gene: TRBV6-5; d_gene: TRBD2; abundance: .; CDR3nt: TGTGCCAGCAGCCCCTCACTAGCGGGGGACTACGAGCAGTACTTC; CDR3aa: CASSPSLAGDYEQYF
j_gene: TRBJ1-1; v_gene: TRBV28; d_gene: .; abundance: .; CDR3nt: TGTGCCAGCAGCACCCGACAATTGAACACTGAAGCTTTCTTT; CDR3aa: CASSTRQLNTEAFF
j_gene: TRBJ2-7; v_gene: TRBV5-1; d_gene: TRBD2; abundance: .; CDR3nt: TGCGCCAGCAGCACGGCGGGGGGGCTATTCTACGAGCAGTACTTC; CDR3aa: CASSTAGGLFYEQYF
j_gene: TRBJ1-2; v_gene: TRBV12-5; d_gene: .; abundance: .; CDR3nt: TGTGCTAGTGGTTTGGTCCGGGGGACCGAGTCTCCGTATGGCTACACCTTC; CDR3aa: CASGLVRGTESPYGYTF
j_gene: TRBJ1-5; v_gene: TRBV6-5; d_gene: .; abundance: .; CDR3nt: TGTGCCAGCAGTTACGGCGGGGGAGGCAATCAGCCCCAGCATTTT; CDR3aa: CASSYGGGGNQPQHF
j_gene: TRBJ2-5; v_gene: TRBV5-1; d_gene: TRBD2; abundance: .; CDR3nt: TGCGCCAGCAGCTCGAGGGACCGACTAGCCCAAGAGACCCAGTACTTC; CDR3aa: CASSSRDRLAQETQYF
j_gene: TRBJ1-2; v_gene: TRBV14; d_gene: TRBD1; abundance: .; CDR3nt: TGTGCCAGCAGACTGACAGGGTCGAACTATGGCTACACCTTC; CDR3aa: CASRLTGSNYGYTF
j_gene: TRBJ1-2; v_gene: TRBV6-5; d_gene: TRBD1; abundance: .; CDR3nt: TGTGCCAGCAGTTACTCGCCCAGGGGGGAGATTGGCTACACCTTC; CDR3aa: CASSYSPRGEIGYTF
j_gene: TRBJ2-5; v_gene: TRBV15; d_gene: TRBD2; abundance: once; CDR3nt: TGTGCCACCAGCAGAACTACTAGCGGGAGTTACAATCAACAAGAGACCCAGTACTTC; CDR3aa: CATSRTTSGSYNQQETQYF
j_gene: TRBJ2-1; v_gene: TRBV2; d_gene: TRBD1; abundance: .; CDR3nt: TGTGCCAGCATCCGGGACAGGTCCGACAATGAGCAGTTCTTC; CDR3aa: CASIRDRSDNEQFF
j_gene: TRBJ2-7; v_gene: TRBV5-1; d_gene: .; abundance: .; CDR3nt: TGCGCCAGCAGCTTGTTCGGGGAGATAGCGAGGAAGCAGTACTTC; CDR3aa: CASSLFGEIARKQYF
j_gene: TRBJ2-7; v_gene: TRBV2; d_gene: TRBD2; abundance: .; CDR3nt: TGTGCCAGCAGTGAAGTCGGCGGGGGGGCGGACGAGCAGTACTTC; CDR3aa: CASSEVGGGADEQYF
j_gene: TRBJ1-2; v_gene: TRBV4-1; d_gene: .; abundance: once; CDR3nt: TGCGCCAGCAGCCAAGCTGCCGGGACTGTGTATGGCTACACCTTC; CDR3aa: CASSQAAGTVYGYTF
j_gene: TRBJ2-2; v_gene: TRBV6-5; d_gene: .; abundance: few; CDR3nt: TGTGCCAGCAGTTACTCGGGACAGAACACCGGGGAGCTGTTTTTT; CDR3aa: CASSYSGQNTGELFF
j_gene: TRBJ2-2; v_gene: TRBV21-1; d_gene: .; abundance: .; CDR3nt: TGTGCCAGCAGCCACACCCCTCGGGACACCGGGGAGCTGTTTTTT; CDR3aa: CASSHTPRDTGELFF
j_gene: TRBJ1-2; v_gene: TRBV14; d_gene: .; abundance: .; CDR3nt: TGTGCCAGCAGCCAAGATTTGGCCTATGGCTACACCTTC; CDR3aa: CASSQDLAYGYTF
j_gene: TRBJ1-5; v_gene: TRBV28; d_gene: .; abundance: .; CDR3nt: TGTGCCAGCAGTTTATCGAGTAGCAATCAGCCCCAGCATTTT; CDR3aa: CASSLSSSNQPQHF
j_gene: TRBJ2-5; v_gene: TRBV19; d_gene: TRBD1; abundance: .; CDR3nt: TGTGCCAGTAGTAGGGGACAGGGGGCACGGGAGACCCAGTACTTC; CDR3aa: CASSRGQGARETQYF
j_gene: TRBJ2-1; v_gene: TRBV5-4; d_gene: TRBD2; abundance: .; CDR3nt: TGTGCCAGCAGCCCGCGGGGGGAATCCTACAATGAGCAGTTCTTC; CDR3aa: CASSPRGESYNEQFF
j_gene: TRBJ2-6; v_gene: TRBV6-1; d_gene: .; abundance: once; CDR3nt: TGTGCCAGCAGGACGCAGGGGTCTGGGGCCAACGTCCTGACTTTC; CDR3aa: CASRTQGSGANVLTF
j_gene: TRBJ1-3; v_gene: TRBV7-2; d_gene: .; abundance: .; CDR3nt: TGTGCCAGCAGCTTAGGAGGGAATGGAAACACCATATATTTT; CDR3aa: CASSLGGNGNTIYF
j_gene: TRBJ1-5; v_gene: TRBV5-8; d_gene: TRBD1; abundance: .; CDR3nt: TGTGCCAGCAGCCTTGATGGGACAGGGAGAAATCAGCCCCAGCATTTT; CDR3aa: CASSLDGTGRNQPQHF
j_gene: TRBJ2-6; v_gene: TRBV4-3; d_gene: .; abundance: .; CDR3nt: TGCGCCAGCAGCCAAGAGGGCGAGGGTTCTGGGGCCAACGTCCTGACTTTC; CDR3aa: CASSQEGEGSGANVLTF
j_gene: TRBJ1-4; v_gene: TRBV4-3; d_gene: .; abundance: .; CDR3nt: TGCGCCAGCAGCCAAGTCATTAAAGCCGCAACTAATGAAAAACTGTTTTTT; CDR3aa: CASSQVIKAATNEKLFF
j_gene: TRBJ2-3; v_gene: TRBV6-1; d_gene: .; abundance: .; CDR3nt: TGTGCCAGCACTGTCCCGGTCACAGATACGCAGTATTTT; CDR3aa: CASTVPVTDTQYF
j_gene: TRBJ1-6; v_gene: TRBV14; d_gene: TRBD1; abundance: once; CDR3nt: TGTGCCAGCAGCCGACAGGGGGTGATGAATTCACCCCTCCACTTT; CDR3aa: CASSRQGVMNSPLHF
j_gene: TRBJ1-1; v_gene: TRBV10-1; d_gene: TRBD1; abundance: .; CDR3nt: TGCGCCAGCACTCCTTGGACAGGGGGCGAGGCTTTCTTT; CDR3aa: CASTPWTGGEAFF
j_gene: TRBJ1-4; v_gene: TRBV5-5; d_gene: TRBD1; abundance: once; CDR3nt: TGTGCCAGCAGCTTGGGACAGGGGAGCCCGAAACTGTTTTTT; CDR3aa: CASSLGQGSPKLFF
j_gene: TRBJ2-4; v_gene: TRBV19; d_gene: TRBD2; abundance: .; CDR3nt: TGTGCCAGTAGGTCCTCCGCGGGGGGTGGAAACATTCAGTACTTC; CDR3aa: CASRSSAGGGNIQYF
j_gene: TRBJ1-2; v_gene: TRBV28; d_gene: TRBD1; abundance: once; CDR3nt: TGTGCCAGCAGTTCACCGGGACAGGGGAGGTATGGCTACACCTTC; CDR3aa: CASSSPGQGRYGYTF
j_gene: TRBJ2-7; v_gene: TRBV18; d_gene: .; abundance: .; CDR3nt: TGTGCCAGCTCATATGATGTACAGAACTACGAGCAGTACTTC; CDR3aa: CASSYDVQNYEQYF
j_gene: TRBJ1-1; v_gene: TRBV6-5; d_gene: TRBD1; abundance: once; CDR3nt: TGTGCCAGCAACCGACAGGGTCGGAACACTGAAGCTTTCTTT; CDR3aa: CASNRQGRNTEAFF
j_gene: TRBJ2-1; v_gene: TRBV4-2; d_gene: .; abundance: .; CDR3nt: TGTGCCAGCAGGGGAGTAAGCTCCTACAATGAGCAGTTCTTC; CDR3aa: CASRGVSSYNEQFF
j_gene: TRBJ1-2; v_gene: TRBV27; d_gene: TRBD1; abundance: .; CDR3nt: TGTGCCAGCAGGAGCCAGGGGGTCGGCTATGGCTACACCTTC; CDR3aa: CASRSQGVGYGYTF
j_gene: TRBJ2-3; v_gene: TRBV6-6; d_gene: TRBD2; abundance: .; CDR3nt: TGTGCCAGCGGAATAGCGGGGGACAACACAGATACGCAGTATTTT; CDR3aa: CASGIAGDNTDTQYF
j_gene: TRBJ2-1; v_gene: TRBV6-1; d_gene: TRBD2; abundance: .; CDR3nt: TGTGCCAGCAGTGAATGGGGACTAGCGGGGGGGCCTGCCAATGAGCAGTTCTTC; CDR3aa: CASSEWGLAGGPANEQFF
j_gene: TRBJ1-2; v_gene: TRBV11-2; d_gene: .; abundance: .; CDR3nt: TGTGCCAGCAGCTTAGGGGGGGGCCAATATGGCTACACCTTC; CDR3aa: CASSLGGGQYGYTF
j_gene: TRBJ1-1; v_gene: TRBV27; d_gene: .; abundance: .; CDR3nt: TGTGCCAGCAGTCTACAGGGAACTGAAGCTTTCTTT; CDR3aa: CASSLQGTEAFF
j_gene: TRBJ2-7; v_gene: TRBV18; d_gene: TRBD1; abundance: .; CDR3nt: TGTGCCAGCTCGCTACAGGGGGCATACGAGCAGTACTTC; CDR3aa: CASSLQGAYEQYF
j_gene: TRBJ2-1; v_gene: TRBV25-1; d_gene: TRBD1; abundance: .; CDR3nt: TGTGCCAGCAGTGAATTTGGCAGGGGGCACCGCAATGAGCAGTTCTTC; CDR3aa: CASSEFGRGHRNEQFF
j_gene: TRBJ1-1; v_gene: TRBV6-4; d_gene: .; abundance: .; CDR3nt: TGTGCCAGCAGTGATGACGGGACTACTGAAGCTTTCTTT; CDR3aa: CASSDDGTTEAFF
j_gene: TRBJ2-7; v_gene: TRBV7-9; d_gene: .; abundance: .; CDR3nt: TGTGCCAGCAGCTTATACGGGACCTACGAGCAGTACTTC; CDR3aa: CASSLYGTYEQYF
j_gene: TRBJ1-1; v_gene: TRBV10-2; d_gene: TRBD1; abundance: .; CDR3nt: TGCGCCAGCAGTGAAGGCTACAGGGGGAACACTGAAGCTTTCTTT; CDR3aa: CASSEGYRGNTEAFF
j_gene: TRBJ2-4; v_gene: TRBV29-1; d_gene: TRBD1; abundance: .; CDR3nt: TGCAGCGTTGGGCCGACAGGGAACAAAAACATTCAGTACTTC; CDR3aa: CSVGPTGNKNIQYF
j_gene: TRBJ2-1; v_gene: TRBV10-1; d_gene: .; abundance: .; CDR3nt: TGCGCCAGCAGTGAAAGGGGGTGGCATGAGCAGTTCTTC; CDR3aa: CASSERGWHEQFF
j_gene: TRBJ2-5; v_gene: TRBV7-7; d_gene: .; abundance: .; CDR3nt: TGTGCCAGCAGCTTGGGCGGGGTCCAAGAGACCCAGTACTTC; CDR3aa: CASSLGGVQETQYF
j_gene: TRBJ1-6; v_gene: TRBV5-1; d_gene: .; abundance: .; CDR3nt: TGCGCCAGCAGCTTCGGGACAAAGAATTCACCCCTCCACTTT; CDR3aa: CASSFGTKNSPLHF
j_gene: TRBJ2-1; v_gene: TRBV6-6; d_gene: .; abundance: .; CDR3nt: TGTGCCAGCATCCGGTTTGGCAATGAGCAGTTCTTC; CDR3aa: CASIRFGNEQFF
j_gene: TRBJ2-3; v_gene: TRBV18; d_gene: TRBD2; abundance: .; CDR3nt: TGTGCCAGCTCACCCCGGGGGGTTAGCACAGATACGCAGTATTTT; CDR3aa: CASSPRGVSTDTQYF